This T cell receptor (beta chain) was sequenced for a study of regulatory T cells in long-lasting Graves disease. The V segment lost 3 bases and the J segment 5 bases; nucleotides outside the gene matches: 9. Germline V gene sequence: CDR1 DFQATT, CDR2 SNEGSKA (reference sequence). The CDR3 has 15 amino acids. Time point of the sample: persistent/refractory GD, antithyroid drugs over 5 years with positive TRAb. From PBMCs, RNA was extracted and then used to make the TCR library. Through Arm-PCR of CDR3 regions and iRepertoire HTBI primers, TCR beta libraries were built. MiXCR, applied by TCRdb to the multiplex PCR reads, yields one record per CDR3 protein. The data contain almost 350,000 distinct CDR3 sequences, about 20% of them singletons.

This TCR was recovered from a female donor with Graves disease. The chain carries TRBV20-1 and TRBJ2-5; 10 nucleotides agree with TRBD2. This material consisted of peripheral blood mononuclear cells (PBMCs), taken when the disease was refractory, from a patient treated with antithyroid drugs. The CDR3 spells CSASSSSGSGETQYF. In DNA, the CDR3 is TGCAGTGCTAGTTCTTCTAGCGGGAGCGGTGAGACCCAGTACTTC.